Sequencing of this T cell receptor (beta chain) was carried out in a study of memory CD4+ T cells and cytomegalovirus serostatus. Single viable CD3+CD4+CD8-CD45RO+ cells were sorted as the memory CD4+ T cells. V was cut by 5 bases and J by 6 bases, with 14 bases left in between. Germline values: CDR1 MNHNY, CDR2 SVGAGI (reference sequence). The CDR3 has 13 residues. The data were produced by immunoSEQ multiplex PCR, yet TCRdb's version contains in-frame clones alone and is incomplete. Of approximately 50,000 clones listed, over 65% are singletons. The chain employs TRBV6-6 and TRBJ2-7, with D possibly matching TRBD1 (6 bases). This receptor was taken from an adult in good health and CMV-seropositive. Input material: memory CD4+ T cells from blood. CDR3 protein: CASSKNRVGEQYV. The CDR3 region has the DNA TGTGCCAGCAGTAAAAACAGGGTGGGCGAGCAGTACGTC.